Reported below is one T cell receptor (beta chain). Its specificity is unknown. Sequenced by immunoSEQ multiplex PCR; TCRdb stores in-frame clones only, minus some. The sample lists over 2,000,000 clones; around 93% were seen once. The naive CD8 population came from CD45RO-negative cells selected for CCR7, without terminally differentiated effector memory CD45RA+ cells. The sample is drawn from a study of shared clonotypes between healthy human individuals. Overall study: Donor composition was two women and a few men, aged 18 to 49. Whole-study findings and limits: When compared with the clonotypes that were shared by all four sorted-subset donors, the non-shared clonotypes turned out to have lower generation probabilities. Sharing across a handful of donors was seen in 4% to 5% of naive CD4 clonotypes.

The sequence was collected from a man younger than 30 in good health. Some clones in this sample may be carry-over from other donors' samples. Material for sequencing was naive CD8+ T cells from PBMCs.

This CDR3 is CASGTGQSPMVVRTF. The DNA for the CDR3 is TGTGCCAGCGGAACAGGACAGTCTCCTATGGTTGTAAGAACCTTC. The J gene is TRBJ1-2, the V gene TRBV5-4; D perhaps matches TRBD1 (6 bases). Germline V gene sequence: CDR1 SGHNT, CDR2 YYREEE (reference sequence). The CDR3 sequence is 15 residues long. V was pared by 7 bases and J by 14 bases, with 30 bases between.